One and the same sample provided the 21 T cell receptor beta chains below, sequenced in a study of beta chain features in type 1 diabetes. These TCRs are of unknown antigen specificity. Study results and limitations: Shortening of TCRB CDR3s, moderate but significant, appeared in all four CD4+ subsets of Type 1 diabetes patients.

The investigators reverse transcribed all of the isolated RNA, so they sequenced expressed TCRB transcripts. Using immunoSEQ multiplex PCR, the repertoire was profiled, and TCRdb retains in-frame clones only, with some absent. The data contain roughly 250,000 clones, roughly 20% of them singletons. What was sequenced was naive CD4+ T cells from blood. The receptors derive from a woman aged 40 to 50 with type 1 diabetes.

This clone has more than one count but fewer than ten. The same CDR3 can be traced to other DNA sequences in this sample. This chain uses TRBV28 with TRBJ2-3; the D is unclear. Germline CDR1 MDHEN, CDR2 SYDVKM. The CDR3 spans 12 residues. V lost 6 bases and J 0 bases, leaving 4 bases between the germline ends. CDR3 amino acids: CASRLSTDTQYF. As DNA, the CDR3 is TGTGCCAGCAGACTGAGCACAGATACGCAGTATTTT.

This clone turned up a few times. In DNA, the CDR3 is TGTGCCAGCAGCGTAGAGGGGCACACTGAAGCTTTCTTT. Protein: CASSVEGHTEAFF. The chain carries TRBV9 and TRBJ1-1; D perhaps matches TRBD1 (5 bases). CDR1 SGDLS and CDR2 YYNGEE come from the germline V gene. V gave up 0 bases and J gave up 3 bases, with 6 bases separating them. The CDR3 totals 13 residues.

This sequence joins TRBV4-2 and TRBJ1-5; D call uncertain. V lost 4 bases to trimming and J lost 5 bases, with 12 bases between them. Per the germline V gene, CDR1 is LGHNA and CDR2 is YNFKEQ. The CDR3 is 14 residues long. The CDR3 sequence is CASSPHREDQPQHF. The CDR3 DNA follows: TGTGCCAGCAGCCCCCACAGAGAAGATCAGCCCCAGCATTTT.

This clone was found a few times. V gene TRBV29-1 combines with J gene TRBJ2-5; the D gene is possibly TRBD2 (6 bases). Looked up from germline, CDR1 is SQVTM and CDR2 is ANQGSEA. CDR3 length: 15 residues. V was shortened by 4 bases and J by 2 bases, with 17 bases between the two germline ends. CDR3 region: CSVVRALGGQETQYF. DNA for the CDR3: TGCAGCGTTGTTCGGGCTCTCGGGGGACAAGAGACCCAGTACTTC. Using reference TRBV29-1 and TRBJ2-5 for the parts outside the CDR3, the full variable domain is SAVISQKPSRDICQRGTSLTIQCQVDSQVTMMFWYRQQPGQSLTLIATANQGSEATYESGFVIDKFPISRPNLTFSTLTVSNMSPEDSSIYLCSVVRALGGQETQYFGPGTRLLVL.

The V gene is TRBV4-3, the J gene TRBJ1-4; D is possibly TRBD1 (5 bases). Looked up from germline, CDR1 is LGHNA and CDR2 is YSLEER. V gave up 0 bases and J gave up 8 bases, with 13 bases separating them. This CDR3 has 15 amino acids. Here the CDR3 reads CASSQDHRLDEKLFF. CDR3 sequence (DNA): TGCGCCAGCAGCCAAGACCACAGGCTCGACGAAAAACTGTTTTTT.

This clone was seen only a few times. The same CDR3 is also encoded by other DNA sequences in this sample. This rearrangement joins TRBV5-1 to TRBJ2-7; D uncertain. CDR1 and CDR2 from the germline V gene are SGHRS and YFSETQ. The CDR3 spans 11 residues. Trimming cost V 3 bases and J 2 bases, with 3 bases left between them. CDR3 region: CASSSTYEQYF. Here the CDR3 DNA reads TGCGCCAGCAGCTCAACCTACGAGCAGTACTTC.

This chain uses TRBV20-1 with TRBJ2-2; unclear D gene. The CDR3 contains 11 residues. Between the trimmed V and J ends, which lost 6 bases and 7 bases, there was a span of 9 bases. Germline CDR1 DFQATT, CDR2 SNEGSKA (reference sequence). The CDR3 nucleotides read TGCAGTGCCCAAGGAGACGGGGAGCTGTTTTTT. Its protein is CSAQGDGELFF.

The rearrangement uses TRBV18 and TRBJ1-5; 7 bases line up with TRBD1. Germline CDR1 is KGHSH and CDR2 is LQKENI. The CDR3 length is 15 residues. With V trimmed by 4 bases and J by 6 bases, 9 bases remained unmatched. The CDR3 nucleotides are TGTGCCAGCTCACTATTCGACAGGGATGGTCAGCCCCAGCATTTT. Its translation: CASSLFDRDGQPQHF.

This clone has a handful of counts. The same CDR3 is also encoded by other DNA sequences in this sample. The V gene is TRBV7-9, the J gene TRBJ2-2; 7 nucleotides match TRBD2. Per germline, CDR1 SEHNR and CDR2 FQNEAQ (reference sequence). J lost 4 bases, V lost 5 bases, and 4 bases had no gene match. The CDR3 has 14 residues. CDR3 sequence: CASSLGGSTGELFF. CDR3 DNA: TGTGCCAGCAGCCTGGGGGGGAGCACCGGGGAGCTGTTTTTT.

This clone occurred a few times. The chain has TRBV5-8 and TRBJ2-6; possible D gene TRBD2, 6 bases. The germline gives CDR1 SGHTS, CDR2 YDEGEE. Trimming cost V 1 base and J 3 bases, with 8 bases left between them. This CDR3 spans 15 amino acids. Here the CDR3 reads CASSLRRGGANVLTF. CDR3 DNA sequence: TGTGCCAGCAGCTTGAGGAGGGGTGGGGCCAACGTCCTGACTTTC.

The chain carries TRBV10-3 and TRBJ1-5; no clear D. CDR1 and CDR2 from the germline V gene are ENHRY and SYGVKD. Between the trimmed V and J ends, which lost 2 bases and 6 bases, there was a span of 8 bases. This CDR3 spans 13 amino acids. The CDR3 region is CAISEVGGQPQHF. CDR3 in DNA: TGTGCCATCAGTGAGGTGGGAGGTCAGCCCCAGCATTTT.

The V call is TRBV4-3, the J call TRBJ2-7, with D perhaps matching TRBD1 (6 bases). Germline-derived CDR1 and CDR2 are LGHNA and YSLEER. V shed 5 bases and J shed 0 bases, with 8 bases lying between them. The CDR3 contains 13 residues. CDR3 loop: CASSRDISYEQYF. In DNA, the CDR3 is TGCGCCAGCAGCAGGGACATCTCCTACGAGCAGTACTTC.

V gene TRBV15 combines with J gene TRBJ2-7; 9 nucleotides align to TRBD1. Trimming cost V 1 base and J 2 bases; bases outside gene matches: 0. Germline loops: CDR1 LNHNV, CDR2 YYDKDF (reference sequence). The CDR3 runs to 14 residues. The CDR3 protein is CATSRGQGAYEQYF. CDR3 sequence (DNA): TGTGCCACCAGCAGAGGACAGGGGGCCTACGAGCAGTACTTC.

CDR3 protein: CASSITRGEADTQYF. The CDR3 DNA is TGCGCCAGCAGTATAACCAGGGGAGAGGCAGATACGCAGTATTTT. This chain uses TRBV5-1 with TRBJ2-3; D is possibly TRBD1 (6 bases). Trimming pared 5 bases from V and 4 bases from J, leaving 17 bases between. Germline CDR1 SGHRS, CDR2 YFSETQ. The CDR3 covers 15 residues.

This sequence joins TRBV29-1 and TRBJ1-6; TRBD1 is a possible D gene (5 bases). Trimming removed 4 bases at V and 9 bases at J, with 13 bases between. CDR3 size: 13 residues. Germline CDR1 and CDR2: SQVTM and ANQGSEA. The CDR3 coding sequence is TGCAGCGTTGCCCCCGGGACTGGTTCACCCCTCCACTTT. Its protein is CSVAPGTGSPLHF. Full variable domain (missing parts from reference TRBV29-1 and TRBJ1-6): SAVISQKPSRDICQRGTSLTIQCQVDSQVTMMFWYRQQPGQSLTLIATANQGSEATYESGFVIDKFPISRPNLTFSTLTVSNMSPEDSSIYLCSVAPGTGSPLHFGNGTRLTVT.

The table lists this clone with a few counts. The chain has TRBV25-1 and TRBJ1-5; D perhaps matches TRBD1 (6 bases). Germline V gene sequence: CDR1 MGHDK, CDR2 SYGVNS. This CDR3 is 17 amino acids long. The V end was cut by 1 base, the J end by 2 bases, with 15 bases between. The CDR3 region is CASSELDVGAGNQPQHF. As DNA, the CDR3 is TGTGCCAGCAGTGAATTGGATGTGGGGGCTGGCAATCAGCCCCAGCATTTT.

The V call is TRBV9, the J call TRBJ2-7; 7 nucleotides line up with TRBD2. Germline trimming cut 6 bases from V and 4 bases from J; bases unmatched to any gene: 13. CDR1 is SGDLS, CDR2 YYNGEE, per germline. This CDR3 is 15 amino acids long. This CDR3 reads CASTPGGSGLYEQYF. The DNA of the CDR3 is TGTGCCAGCACGCCCGGGGGGAGCGGACTATACGAGCAGTACTTC.

The table lists this clone with a few counts. The chain couples TRBV7-9 to TRBJ1-5; a possible D gene is TRBD1 (5 bases). The CDR3 has 13 residues. Germline V lookup: CDR1 SEHNR, CDR2 FQNEAQ (reference sequence). Deletions cut 5 bases from V and 1 base from J, with 6 bases between. The CDR3 DNA is TGTGCCAGCAGCCAGGGAAGCAATCAGCCCCAGCATTTT. It is translated as CASSQGSNQPQHF.

A few counts support this clone. CDR3 nucleotides: TGTGCCAGCAGCTTAGCGTGGGCAGGGTCCGAGGAGACCCAGTACTTC. Translation: CASSLAWAGSEETQYF. The chain joins TRBV7-8 to TRBJ2-5; a weak D match, TRBD1 (5 bases). V lost 0 bases, J lost 5 bases, and 16 bases lay in between. The CDR3 length is 16 residues. Germline V lookup: CDR1 SGHVS, CDR2 FQNEAQ.

The CDR3 protein is CASSQGGNTIYF. In DNA, the CDR3 is TGTGCCAGCAGCCAGGGAGGAAACACCATATATTTT. V gene TRBV7-6 combines with J gene TRBJ1-3; tentative D call: TRBD1 (5 bases). V was trimmed by 5 bases and J by 4 bases, leaving 6 bases between them. Looked up from germline, CDR1 is SGHVS and CDR2 is FNYEAQ. The CDR3 loop spans 12 amino acids. The whole variable domain, remainder taken from reference TRBV7-6 and TRBJ1-3, is GAGVSQSPRYKVTKRGQDVALRCDPISGHVSLYWYRQALGQGPEFLTYFNYEAQQDKSGLPNDRFSAERPEGSISTLTIQRTEQRDSAMYRCASSQGGNTIYFGEGSWLTVV.

V is TRBV5-1 and J is TRBJ1-2; 9 positions match TRBD1. V gave up 3 bases and J gave up 6 bases; unmatched junction bases: 3. CDR1 is SGHRS, CDR2 YFSETQ, per germline. This CDR3 is built from 13 residues. CDR3 DNA sequence: TGCGCCAGCAGCTGGACAGGGGAGGATGGCTACACCTTC. It yields the protein CASSWTGEDGYTF.